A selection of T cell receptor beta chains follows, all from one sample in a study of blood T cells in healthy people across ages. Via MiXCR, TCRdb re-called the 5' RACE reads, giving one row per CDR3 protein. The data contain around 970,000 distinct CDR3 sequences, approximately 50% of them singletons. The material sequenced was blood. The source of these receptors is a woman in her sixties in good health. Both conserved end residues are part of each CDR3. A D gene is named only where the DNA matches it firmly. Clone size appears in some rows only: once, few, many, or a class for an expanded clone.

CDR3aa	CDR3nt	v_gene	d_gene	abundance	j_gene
CASSSSGTSWEQYF	TGCGCCAGCAGCTCCAGCGGGACGAGTTGGGAGCAGTACTTC	TRBV5-1	TRBD2	NA	TRBJ2-7
CASSFRVDGELFF	TGTGCCAGCAGCTTCCGGGTCGACGGGGAGCTGTTTTTT	TRBV7-2	NA	NA	TRBJ2-2
CSAKGQVTYEQYF	TGCAGTGCTAAGGGACAGGTAACCTACGAGCAGTACTTC	TRBV20-1	TRBD1	once	TRBJ2-7
CASSFEGTTNQPQHF	TGTGCCAGCAGTTTTGAGGGGACTACTAATCAGCCCCAGCATTTT	TRBV12-3/TRBV12-4	NA	NA	TRBJ1-5
CASLGQTQSNYGYTF	TGTGCCAGCTTGGGACAGACCCAGTCCAACTATGGCTACACCTTC	TRBV7-2	TRBD1	NA	TRBJ1-2
CSARPRRRTNYGYTF	TGCAGTGCTAGACCCCGCCGGCGAACGAACTATGGCTACACCTTC	TRBV20-1	NA	NA	TRBJ1-2
CASTRGTGPYEQYF	TGTGCCAGCACCAGGGGGACAGGTCCCTACGAGCAGTACTTC	TRBV9	TRBD1	many	TRBJ2-7
CASSYMPLADLEQYF	TGTGCCAGCAGCTACATGCCCCTAGCGGACCTCGAGCAGTACTTC	TRBV7-8	TRBD2	NA	TRBJ2-7
CASSLGQSMADTQYF	TGTGCCAGCAGCCTGGGACAGAGCATGGCAGATACGCAGTATTTT	TRBV6-5	TRBD1	NA	TRBJ2-3
CSARSSGTGTYEQYF	TGCAGTGCTAGGTCTTCCGGGACAGGTACCTACGAGCAGTACTTC	TRBV20-1	TRBD1	once	TRBJ2-7
CASSQEDRLAGANEQYF	TGCGCCAGCAGCCAAGAGGACCGACTAGCGGGAGCGAACGAGCAGTACTTC	TRBV4-1	TRBD2	once	TRBJ2-7
CASSFLLGQGADYEQYF	TGTGCCAGCAGCTTCCTCCTGGGACAGGGGGCCGACTACGAGCAGTACTTC	TRBV11-2	TRBD1	NA	TRBJ2-7
CASSPGQLKETQYF	TGTGCCAGCAGTCCTGGACAGCTCAAAGAGACCCAGTACTTC	TRBV27	NA	few	TRBJ2-5
CASTRDFYHEQFF	TGTGCCAGCACCCGGGATTTTTACCATGAGCAGTTCTTC	TRBV11-1	NA	NA	TRBJ2-1
CASRDSLNQPQHF	TGTGCCAGCAGGGACAGTCTCAATCAGCCCCAGCATTTT	TRBV6-6	NA	NA	TRBJ1-5
CASSQGRAISYEQYF	TGTGCCAGCAGCCAAGGCAGGGCAATTTCCTACGAGCAGTACTTC	TRBV3-1	NA	few	TRBJ2-7
CASSSRTGVEQYF	TGTGCCAGCAGCTCCCGGACAGGGGTTGAGCAGTACTTC	TRBV7-3	TRBD1	NA	TRBJ2-7
CASSVGGQGSPLHF	TGCGCCAGCAGCGTTGGAGGACAGGGGTCACCCCTCCACTTT	TRBV5-1	TRBD1	NA	TRBJ1-6
CASSSRHRVRQPQHF	TGTGCCAGCAGCTCCCGCCACAGGGTAAGACAGCCCCAGCATTTT	TRBV7-3	NA	NA	TRBJ1-5
CSVDASGTVENEQYF	TGCAGCGTTGACGCCTCCGGGACAGTTGAGAACGAGCAGTACTTC	TRBV29-1	TRBD1	NA	TRBJ2-7
CASRRGAGVYNEQFF	TGTGCCAGCAGGAGAGGCGCGGGAGTATATAATGAGCAGTTCTTC	TRBV12-3/TRBV12-4	TRBD2	NA	TRBJ2-1
CASSHTGEGEQFF	TGCGCCAGCAGCCACACAGGGGAAGGGGAGCAGTTCTTC	TRBV5-1	TRBD1	NA	TRBJ2-1
CASSQVTAHASGNPSRTDTQYF	TGCGCCAGCAGCCAAGTCACCGCCCATGCTAGCGGGAACCCCTCTCGCACAGATACGCAGTATTTT	TRBV4-1	TRBD2	NA	TRBJ2-3
CASGLDDRGDTEAFF	TGTGCTAGTGGTTTGGATGACAGGGGGGACACTGAAGCTTTCTTT	TRBV12-5	TRBD1	NA	TRBJ1-1
CSARDLGRTSTDTQYF	TGCAGTGCTAGAGATCTGGGGAGGACTAGCACAGATACGCAGTATTTT	TRBV20-1	NA	few	TRBJ2-3
CASSQWALSPPHF	TGCGCCAGCAGCCAATGGGCCCTCTCACCCCCCCACTTT	TRBV4-1	NA	NA	TRBJ1-6
CASKIRAEAHHEQYF	TGTGCCAGCAAGATTCGAGCGGAGGCCCACCACGAGCAGTACTTC	TRBV27	NA	many	TRBJ2-7
CATSVGRGYYEQYF	TGTGCCACCAGCGTGGGACGGGGTTATTACGAGCAGTACTTC	TRBV15	NA	many	TRBJ2-7
CASSLNWGRNEQFF	TGTGCCAGCAGCCTCAATTGGGGAAGAAATGAGCAGTTCTTC	TRBV6-2/TRBV6-3	NA	few	TRBJ2-1
CASSLLQTSGANVLTF	TGTGCCAGCAGCTTATTACAGACCTCTGGGGCCAACGTCCTGACTTTC	TRBV7-9	NA	NA	TRBJ2-6
CASSSTADTEAFF	TGCGCCAGCAGCTCGACGGCGGACACTGAAGCTTTCTTT	TRBV5-1	NA	NA	TRBJ1-1
CASSLGGRIEQFF	TGTGCCAGCAGTTTAGGCGGGAGAATTGAGCAGTTCTTC	TRBV12-3/TRBV12-4	TRBD2	few	TRBJ2-1
CASSLIRSRRDSPLHF	TGTGCCAGCAGCTTAATACGAAGCCGGAGGGATTCACCCCTCCACTTT	TRBV7-2	NA	NA	TRBJ1-6
CASSLEGRGTGELFF	TGCGCCAGCAGCTTGGAGGGCAGAGGAACCGGGGAGCTGTTTTTT	TRBV5-1	NA	NA	TRBJ2-2
CASSTGLRDRTYEQYF	TGTGCCAGCAGCACCGGCCTCCGGGACAGAACCTACGAGCAGTACTTC	TRBV27	TRBD1	NA	TRBJ2-7
CAGRSSGDYNEQFF	TGCGCCGGCAGGAGCTCGGGGGACTACAATGAGCAGTTCTTC	TRBV5-1	NA	NA	TRBJ2-1
CASSLRDSSYGYTF	TGTGCCAGCAGCTTGCGGGACTCCTCCTATGGCTACACCTTC	TRBV5-5	NA	few	TRBJ1-2
CASNPGQVYTKQYF	TGTGCCAGCAACCCGGGACAGGTTTATACGAAGCAGTACTTC	TRBV6-2/TRBV6-3	TRBD1	NA	TRBJ2-4
CSVLGDRSNEKLFF	TGCAGCGTTTTAGGGGACAGGTCTAATGAAAAACTGTTTTTT	TRBV29-1	TRBD1	NA	TRBJ1-4
CATSEGTGVETQYF	TGTGCCACCAGTGAAGGGACAGGGGTAGAGACCCAGTACTTC	TRBV24-1	TRBD1	few	TRBJ2-5
CASSVAGGGVEELFF	TGTGCCAGCAGTGTCGCGGGAGGAGGGGTTGAGGAGCTGTTTTTT	TRBV25-1	TRBD2	NA	TRBJ2-2
CAISGLGLAGDSNTGELFF	TGTGCCATCAGTGGCCTGGGACTAGCGGGAGACTCGAACACCGGGGAGCTGTTTTTT	TRBV10-3	TRBD2	once	TRBJ2-2
CASSQGQGVFGCTF	TGTGCCAGCAGCCAGGGACAGGGGGTATTTGGCTGCACCTTC	TRBV3-1	TRBD1	NA	TRBJ1-2
CASSLAAGSGLGQYF	TGTGCCAGCAGCTTAGCGGCGGGGAGCGGTCTGGGGCAGTACTTC	TRBV7-9	NA	NA	TRBJ2-5
CASSVVERTGYRSPYEQYF	TGTGCCAGCAGCGTAGTCGAACGGACAGGGTATCGGAGTCCCTACGAGCAGTACTTC	TRBV9	TRBD1	NA	TRBJ2-7
CSAGALVDEQFF	TGCAGTGCCGGCGCCTTGGTCGATGAGCAGTTCTTC	TRBV20-1	NA	NA	TRBJ2-1
CASSHAPKTQYF	TGTGCCAGCAGTCACGCCCCAAAGACCCAGTACTTC	TRBV6-2/TRBV6-3	NA	few	TRBJ2-5
CASSLGQGQQPQHF	TGTGCCAGCAGCTTGGGTCAGGGGCAGCAGCCCCAGCATTTT	TRBV7-4	NA	few	TRBJ1-5
CASSYSGGGNIQYF	TGTGCCAGCAGTTACTCGGGAGGTGGGAACATTCAGTACTTC	TRBV6-2/TRBV6-3	NA	once	TRBJ2-4
CASSESGTGQETQYF	TGCGCCAGCAGTGAGTCTGGGACAGGCCAAGAGACCCAGTACTTC	TRBV10-1	TRBD1	NA	TRBJ2-5
CAWGLSLYGYTF	TGTGCCTGGGGACTTTCACTCTATGGCTACACCTTC	TRBV30	NA	NA	TRBJ1-2
CASSPGYSTDTQYF	TGTGCCAGCAGCCCAGGGTACAGTACAGATACGCAGTATTTT	TRBV7-2	NA	few	TRBJ2-3
CASSYEGVRPQHF	TGTGCCAGCAGTTACGAGGGGGTGCGGCCCCAGCATTTT	TRBV6-2/TRBV6-3	NA	NA	TRBJ1-5
CASSYGRQTYEQYF	TGTGCCAGCAGTTACGGAAGGCAGACCTACGAGCAGTACTTC	TRBV6-2/TRBV6-3	NA	NA	TRBJ2-7
CASSRDRVPYEQYF	TGCGCCAGCAGCCGGGACAGGGTCCCCTACGAGCAGTACTTC	TRBV10-1	TRBD1	many	TRBJ2-7